The sequence of this TCR beta chain was determined in a study of T cells in Graves' hyperthyroidism and ophthalmopathy. Study overall: At the time of initial diagnosis and before any treatment, peripheral blood was collected.

Lactation, pregnancy, other autoimmune disease or uncontrolled infection led to exclusion of patients. Fresh peripheral blood, about 9.3 ml, yielded the PBMCs. Trimming cost V 0 bases and J 2 bases, with 9 bases left between them. Germline-derived CDR1 and CDR2 are LNHNV and YYDKDF (reference sequence). The length of the CDR3 is 15 residues. The CDR3 regions of TCR beta were amplified from RNA transcripts. A first-round RT-PCR of the TCR CDR3 used the HTBI primer set. In TCRdb, the multiplex PCR reads were re-called with MiXCR into one record per CDR3 protein. The sample holds over 550,000 distinct CDR3 sequences; over 15% are singletons and the top ten take 15% to 20%.

The chain employs TRBV15 and TRBJ2-3; D gene unclear. Sequencing used blood. The source of this sequence is a woman between 18 and 29 years old with Graves' hyperthyroidism. The CDR3 DNA reads as TGTGCCACCAGCAGAGATTTAACCTTCACAGATACGCAGTATTTT. It yields the protein CATSRDLTFTDTQYF.